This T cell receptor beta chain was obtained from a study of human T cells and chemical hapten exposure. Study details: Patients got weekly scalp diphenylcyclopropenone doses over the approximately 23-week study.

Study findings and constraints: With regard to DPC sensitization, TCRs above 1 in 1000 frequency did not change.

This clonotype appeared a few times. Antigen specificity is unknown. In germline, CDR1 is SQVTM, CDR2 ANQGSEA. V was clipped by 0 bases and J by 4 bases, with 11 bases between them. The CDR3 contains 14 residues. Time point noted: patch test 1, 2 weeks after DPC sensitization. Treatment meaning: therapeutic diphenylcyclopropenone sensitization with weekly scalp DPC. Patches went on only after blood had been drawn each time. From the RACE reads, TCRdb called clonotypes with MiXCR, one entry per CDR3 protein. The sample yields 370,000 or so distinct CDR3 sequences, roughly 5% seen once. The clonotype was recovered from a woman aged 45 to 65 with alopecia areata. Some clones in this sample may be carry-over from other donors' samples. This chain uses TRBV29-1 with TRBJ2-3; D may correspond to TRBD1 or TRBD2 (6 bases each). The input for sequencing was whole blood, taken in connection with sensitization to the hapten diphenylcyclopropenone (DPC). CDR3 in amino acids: CSVEDFRGADTQYF. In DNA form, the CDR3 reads TGCAGCGTTGAAGACTTTAGGGGGGCAGATACGCAGTATTTT.